The T cell receptor (beta chain) described here comes from a study of identical twins. The CDR3 has 13 amino acids. Germline loops: CDR1 SQVTM, CDR2 ANQGSEA. V lost 3 bases and J 5 bases, leaving 10 bases between the germline ends. In its sample, this clonotype was seen a few times. One entry per CDR3 protein, called by TCRdb with MiXCR from the 5' RACE reads. The table has 400,000 or so distinct CDR3 sequences, 8.5% to 10% seen once. This TCR derives from a woman between 50 and 59 years old in good health. The sample comprised naive T cells sorted from blood. The gene calls are TRBV29-1 and TRBJ2-2, with D possibly being TRBD2 (5 bases). CDR3 in DNA: TGCAGCGTTGACTACAGAGGGACCGGGGAGCTGTTTTTT. It yields the protein CSVDYRGTGELFF.